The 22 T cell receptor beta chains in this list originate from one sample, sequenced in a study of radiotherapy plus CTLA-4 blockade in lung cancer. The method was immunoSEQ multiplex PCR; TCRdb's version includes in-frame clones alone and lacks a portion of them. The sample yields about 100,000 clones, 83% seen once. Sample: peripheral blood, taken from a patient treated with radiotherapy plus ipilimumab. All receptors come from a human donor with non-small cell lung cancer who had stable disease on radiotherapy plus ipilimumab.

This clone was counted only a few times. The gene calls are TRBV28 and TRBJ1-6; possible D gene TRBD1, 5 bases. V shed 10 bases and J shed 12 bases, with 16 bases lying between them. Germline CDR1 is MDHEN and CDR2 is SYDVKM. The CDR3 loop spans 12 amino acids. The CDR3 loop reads CATELTGLPLHF. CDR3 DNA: TGTGCCACTGAGTTAACAGGCTTACCCCTCCACTTT.

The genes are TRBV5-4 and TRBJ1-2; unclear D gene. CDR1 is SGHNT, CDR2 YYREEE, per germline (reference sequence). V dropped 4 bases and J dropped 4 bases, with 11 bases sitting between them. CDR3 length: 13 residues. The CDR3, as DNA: TGTGCCAGCAGCACCCGAGGAGGCTATGGCTACACCTTC. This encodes CASSTRGGYGYTF. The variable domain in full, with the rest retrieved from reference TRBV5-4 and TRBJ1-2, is ETGVTQSPTHLIKTRGQQVTLRCSSQSGHNTVSWYQQALGQGPQFIFQYYREEENGRGNFPPRFSGLQFPNYSSELNVNALELDDSALYLCASSTRGGYGYTFGSGTRLTVV.

The CDR3 here is CASSQWLSTDTQYF. In DNA form, the CDR3 reads TGTGCCAGCAGTCAATGGTTAAGCACAGATACGCAGTATTTT. The chain recombines TRBV27 with TRBJ2-3; D gene uncertain. CDR3 length: 14 amino acids. Germline lookup yields CDR1 MNHEY and CDR2 SMNVEV (reference sequence). The V and J ends lost 5 bases and 0 bases respectively, with 9 bases between them.

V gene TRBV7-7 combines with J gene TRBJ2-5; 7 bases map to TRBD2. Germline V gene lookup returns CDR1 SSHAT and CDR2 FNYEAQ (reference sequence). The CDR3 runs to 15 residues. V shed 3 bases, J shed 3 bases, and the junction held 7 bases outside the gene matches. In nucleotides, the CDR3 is TGTGCCAGCAGCTTGGGTTCAGGGAGGGAAGAGACCCAGTACTTC. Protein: CASSLGSGREETQYF.

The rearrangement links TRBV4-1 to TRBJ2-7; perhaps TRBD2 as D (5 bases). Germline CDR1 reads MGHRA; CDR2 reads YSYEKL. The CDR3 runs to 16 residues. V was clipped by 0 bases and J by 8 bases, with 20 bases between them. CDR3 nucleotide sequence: TGCGCCAGCAGCCAAGACGAGGGCAGATCCGAGATAAAGCAGTACTTC. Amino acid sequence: CASSQDEGRSEIKQYF.

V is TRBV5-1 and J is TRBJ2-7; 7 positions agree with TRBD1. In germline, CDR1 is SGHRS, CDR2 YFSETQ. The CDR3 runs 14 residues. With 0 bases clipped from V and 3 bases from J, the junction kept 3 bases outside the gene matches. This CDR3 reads CASSLGQGVYEQYF. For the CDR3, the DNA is TGCGCCAGCAGCTTGGGACAGGGCGTCTACGAGCAGTACTTC.

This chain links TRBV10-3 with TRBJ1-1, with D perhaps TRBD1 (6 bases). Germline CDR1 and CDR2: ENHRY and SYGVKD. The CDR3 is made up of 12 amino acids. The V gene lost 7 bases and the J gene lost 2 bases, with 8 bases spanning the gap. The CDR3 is CAINRANTEAFF. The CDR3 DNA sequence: TGTGCCATCAACAGGGCTAACACTGAAGCTTTCTTT.

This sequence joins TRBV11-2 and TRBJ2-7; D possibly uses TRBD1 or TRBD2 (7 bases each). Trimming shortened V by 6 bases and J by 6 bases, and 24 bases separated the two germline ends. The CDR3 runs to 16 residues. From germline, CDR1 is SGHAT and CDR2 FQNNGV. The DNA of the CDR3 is TGTGCCAGCAGTTTATCCAGGGGGGGAGGCTTCGGCGAGCAGTACTTC. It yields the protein CASSLSRGGGFGEQYF. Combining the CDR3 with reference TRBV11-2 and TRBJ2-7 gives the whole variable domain EAGVAQSPRYKIIEKRQSVAFWCNPISGHATLYWYQQILGQGPKLLIQFQNNGVVDDSQLPKDRFSAERLKGVDSTLKIQPAKLEDSAVYLCASSLSRGGGFGEQYFGPGTRLTVT.

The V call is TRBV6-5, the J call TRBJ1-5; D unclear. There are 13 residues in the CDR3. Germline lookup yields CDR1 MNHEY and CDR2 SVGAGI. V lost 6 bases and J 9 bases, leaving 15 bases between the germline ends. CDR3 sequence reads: CASRADGRGPQHF. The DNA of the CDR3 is TGTGCCAGCAGAGCGGACGGCCGGGGGCCCCAGCATTTT.

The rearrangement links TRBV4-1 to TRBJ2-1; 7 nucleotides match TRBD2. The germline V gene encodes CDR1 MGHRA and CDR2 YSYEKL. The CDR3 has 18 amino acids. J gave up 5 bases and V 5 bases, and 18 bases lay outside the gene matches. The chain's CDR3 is CASSYTIRLALGHNEQFF. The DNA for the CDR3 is TGCGCCAGCAGCTATACGATCCGACTAGCTTTGGGCCACAATGAGCAGTTCTTC.

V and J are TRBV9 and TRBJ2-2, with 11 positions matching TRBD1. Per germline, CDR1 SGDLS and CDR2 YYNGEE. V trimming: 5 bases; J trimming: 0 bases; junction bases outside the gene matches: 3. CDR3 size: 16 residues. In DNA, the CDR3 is TGTGCCAGCAGTGGACAGGGGGCAGCGAACACCGGGGAGCTGTTTTTT. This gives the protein CASSGQGAANTGELFF.

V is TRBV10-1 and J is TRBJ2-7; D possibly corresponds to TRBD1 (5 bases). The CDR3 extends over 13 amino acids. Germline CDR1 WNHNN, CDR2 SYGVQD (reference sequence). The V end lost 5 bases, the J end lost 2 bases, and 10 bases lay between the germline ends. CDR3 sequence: CASSPTGPYEQYF. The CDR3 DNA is TGCGCCAGCAGTCCTACAGGACCCTACGAGCAGTACTTC.

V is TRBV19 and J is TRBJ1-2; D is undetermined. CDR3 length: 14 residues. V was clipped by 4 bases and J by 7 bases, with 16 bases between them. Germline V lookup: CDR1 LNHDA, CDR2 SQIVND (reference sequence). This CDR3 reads CASSTSPGSLGYTF. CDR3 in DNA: TGTGCCAGTAGTACGTCCCCGGGGTCGCTTGGCTACACCTTC.

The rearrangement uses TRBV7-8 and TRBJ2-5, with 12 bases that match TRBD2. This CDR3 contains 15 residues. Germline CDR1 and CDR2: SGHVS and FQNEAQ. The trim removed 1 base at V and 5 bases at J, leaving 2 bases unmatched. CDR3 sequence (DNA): TGTGCCAGCAGCTTAGGGACTAGCGGGGTTGAGACCCAGTACTTC. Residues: CASSLGTSGVETQYF. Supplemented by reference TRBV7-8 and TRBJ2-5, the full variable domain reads GAGVSQSPRYKVAKRGQDVALRCDPISGHVSLFWYQQALGQGPEFLTYFQNEAQLDKSGLPSDRFFAERPEGSVSTLKIQRTQQEDSAVYLCASSLGTSGVETQYFGPGTRLLVL.

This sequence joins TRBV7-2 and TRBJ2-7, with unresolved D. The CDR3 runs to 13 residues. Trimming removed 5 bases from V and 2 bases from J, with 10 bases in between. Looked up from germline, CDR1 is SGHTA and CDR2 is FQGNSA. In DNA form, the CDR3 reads TGTGCCAGCAGCCCCCGACAAACCTACGAGCAGTACTTC. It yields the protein CASSPRQTYEQYF.

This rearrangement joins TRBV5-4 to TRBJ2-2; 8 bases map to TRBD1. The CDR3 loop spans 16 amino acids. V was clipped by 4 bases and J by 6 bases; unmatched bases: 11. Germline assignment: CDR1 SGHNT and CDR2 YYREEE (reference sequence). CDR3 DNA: TGTGCCAGCAGCGCCGGGACAGGTGCTCGGGCCGGGGAGCTGTTTTTT. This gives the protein CASSAGTGARAGELFF.

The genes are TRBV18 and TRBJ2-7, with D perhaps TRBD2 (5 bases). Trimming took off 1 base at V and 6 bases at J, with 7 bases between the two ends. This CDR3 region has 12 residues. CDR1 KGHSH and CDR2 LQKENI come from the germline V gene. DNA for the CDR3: TGTGCCAGCTCACCACGTGAGGGCGAGCAGTACTTC. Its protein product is CASSPREGEQYF.

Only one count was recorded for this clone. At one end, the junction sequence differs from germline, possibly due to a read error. CDR3 loop: CASSLGGGAQETQYF. CDR3 nucleotides: TGTGCTAGCAGCTTAGGAGGCGGGGCCCAAGAGACCCAGTACTTC. The chain is built from TRBV7-7 and TRBJ2-5; D is perhaps TRBD2 (6 bases). This CDR3 is 15 amino acids long. The germline gives CDR1 SSHAT, CDR2 FNYEAQ (reference sequence). The entire variable domain, with the rest obtained from reference TRBV7-7 and TRBJ2-5, is as follows: GAGVSQSPRYKVTKRGQDVTLRCDPISSHATLYWYQQALGQGPEFLTYFNYEAQPDKSGLPSDRFSAERPEGSISTLTIQRTEQRDSAMYRCASSLGGGAQETQYFGPGTRLLVL.

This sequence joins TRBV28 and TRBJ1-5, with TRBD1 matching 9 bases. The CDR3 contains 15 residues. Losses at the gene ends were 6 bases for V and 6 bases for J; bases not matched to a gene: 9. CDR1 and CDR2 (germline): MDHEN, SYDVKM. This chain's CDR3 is CASRPPTGGSQPQHF. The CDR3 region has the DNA TGTGCCAGCAGACCACCAACAGGGGGCAGTCAGCCCCAGCATTTT.

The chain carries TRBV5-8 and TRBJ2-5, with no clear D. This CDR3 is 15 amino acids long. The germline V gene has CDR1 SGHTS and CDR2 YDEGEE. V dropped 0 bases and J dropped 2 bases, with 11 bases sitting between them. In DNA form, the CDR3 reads TGTGCCAGCAGCTTGGCAGGCAGGTCGCAAGAGACCCAGTACTTC. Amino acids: CASSLAGRSQETQYF.

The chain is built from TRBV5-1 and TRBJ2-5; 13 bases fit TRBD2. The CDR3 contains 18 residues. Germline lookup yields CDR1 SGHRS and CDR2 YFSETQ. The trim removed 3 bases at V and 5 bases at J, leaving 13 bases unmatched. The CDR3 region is CASSSSWTSGRDVETQYF. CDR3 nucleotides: TGCGCCAGCAGCTCGTCGTGGACTAGCGGGAGAGATGTGGAGACCCAGTACTTC.

CDR3 residues: CASSPRGQGNTIYF. The CDR3 DNA sequence: TGTGCCAGCAGCCCCCGAGGACAGGGCAACACCATATATTTT. The chain has TRBV5-8 and TRBJ1-3; 8 bases are shared with TRBD1. Per germline, CDR1 SGHTS and CDR2 YDEGEE. CDR3 size: 14 residues. J gave up 7 bases and V 4 bases, and 7 bases lay outside the gene matches.